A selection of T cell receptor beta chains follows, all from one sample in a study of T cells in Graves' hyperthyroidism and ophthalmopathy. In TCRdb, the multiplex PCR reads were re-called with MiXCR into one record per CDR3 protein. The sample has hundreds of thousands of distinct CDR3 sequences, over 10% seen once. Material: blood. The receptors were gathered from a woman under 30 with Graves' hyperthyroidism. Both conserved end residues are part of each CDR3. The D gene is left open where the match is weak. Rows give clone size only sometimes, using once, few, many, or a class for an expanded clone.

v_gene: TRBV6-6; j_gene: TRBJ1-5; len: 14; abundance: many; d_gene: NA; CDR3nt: TGTGCCAGCAGTTACTCAGGGGGAGGTCAGCCCCAGCATTTT; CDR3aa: CASSYSGGGQPQHF
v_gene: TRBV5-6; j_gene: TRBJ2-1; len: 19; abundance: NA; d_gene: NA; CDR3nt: TGTGCCAGCAGCCCGGTACAAATGGGGGGCCAGGGGGCCTACAATGAGCAGTTCTTC; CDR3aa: CASSPVQMGGQGAYNEQFF
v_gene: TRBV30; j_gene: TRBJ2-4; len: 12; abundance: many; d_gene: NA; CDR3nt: TGTGCCTGGGCAGATAGCTCCGACATTCAGTACTTC; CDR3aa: CAWADSSDIQYF
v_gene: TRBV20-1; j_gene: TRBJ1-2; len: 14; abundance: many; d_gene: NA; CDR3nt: TGCAGTGCTAGGACCGTCGTGGCACCCTATGGCTACACCTTC; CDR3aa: CSARTVVAPYGYTF
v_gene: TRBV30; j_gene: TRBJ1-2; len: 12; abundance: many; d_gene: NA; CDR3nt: TGTGCCGGCGGACTCGGAGTGGGCGGCTACACCTTC; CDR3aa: CAGGLGVGGYTF
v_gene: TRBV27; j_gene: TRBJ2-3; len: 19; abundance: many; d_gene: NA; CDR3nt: TGTGCCAGCAGTCCCAGTTCACAGATTACCACCCATAGCACAGATACGCAGTATTTT; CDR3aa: CASSPSSQITTHSTDTQYF
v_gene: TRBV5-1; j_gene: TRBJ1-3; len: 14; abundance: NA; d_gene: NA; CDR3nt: TGCGCCAGCAGATCTGAGACAACAGGAAACACCATATGTTTT; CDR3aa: CASRSETTGNTICF
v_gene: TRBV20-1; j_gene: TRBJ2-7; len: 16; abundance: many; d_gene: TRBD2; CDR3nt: TGCAGTGCGCACCCGGCACTAGCGGGAGGTGTCGACGAGCAGTACTTC; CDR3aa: CSAHPALAGGVDEQYF
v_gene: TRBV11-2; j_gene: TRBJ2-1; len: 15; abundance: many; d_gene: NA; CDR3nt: TGTGCCAGCAGCTTAGGATCGGGACCATACAATGAGCAGTTCTTC; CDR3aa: CASSLGSGPYNEQFF
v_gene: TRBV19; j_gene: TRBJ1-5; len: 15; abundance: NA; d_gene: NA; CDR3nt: TGTGCCAGTAGTTCCGACGGGCAGGGGAATCAGCCCCAGCATTTT; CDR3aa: CASSSDGQGNQPQHF
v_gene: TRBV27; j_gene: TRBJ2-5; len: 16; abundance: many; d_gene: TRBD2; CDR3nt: TGTGCCAGCAAACAACTAGCGGGGGCCCGTGGGGAGACCCAGTACTTC; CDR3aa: CASKQLAGARGETQYF
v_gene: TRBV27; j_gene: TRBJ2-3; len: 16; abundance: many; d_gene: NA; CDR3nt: TGTGCCAGCAGTTTGGACAGTCCGGGAACCACAGATACGCAGTATTTT; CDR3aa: CASSLDSPGTTDTQYF
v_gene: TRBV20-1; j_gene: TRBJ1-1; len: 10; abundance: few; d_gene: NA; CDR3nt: TGCAGTGCTGCGAACGTAGAAGCTTTCTTT; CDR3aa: CSAANVEAFF
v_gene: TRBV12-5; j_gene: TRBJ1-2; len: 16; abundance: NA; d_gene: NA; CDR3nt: TGTGCTAGTGGTTTGTTTCAGGGTGGTACGAGCTATGGCTACACCTTC; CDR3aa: CASGLFQGGTSYGYTF
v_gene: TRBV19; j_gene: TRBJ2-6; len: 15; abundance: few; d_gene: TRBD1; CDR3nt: TGTGCCAGTATGGACAGGGCTGCTGGGGCCAACGTCCTGACTTTC; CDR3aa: CASMDRAAGANVLTF
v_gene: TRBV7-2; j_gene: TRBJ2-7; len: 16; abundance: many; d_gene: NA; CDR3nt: TGTGCCAGCAGCCTTGACTCCAGGGGGGCGTCCTACGAGCAGTACTTC; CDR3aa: CASSLDSRGASYEQYF
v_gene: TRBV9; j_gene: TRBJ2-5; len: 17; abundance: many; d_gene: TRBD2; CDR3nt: TGTGCCAGCAGCACCAATCTAGCGGGAGGCTTCCAAGAGACCCAGTACTTC; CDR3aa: CASSTNLAGGFQETQYF
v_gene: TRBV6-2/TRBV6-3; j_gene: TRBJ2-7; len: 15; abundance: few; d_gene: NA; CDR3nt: TGTGCCAGCAGTTACGGGGGGATCGAATCCTACGAGCAGTACTTC; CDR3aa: CASSYGGIESYEQYF
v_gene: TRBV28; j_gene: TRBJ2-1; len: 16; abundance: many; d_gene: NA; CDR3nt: TGTGCCAGCAGTTTAATCTCGTCAGGCTGGTACAATGAGCAGTTCTTC; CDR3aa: CASSLISSGWYNEQFF
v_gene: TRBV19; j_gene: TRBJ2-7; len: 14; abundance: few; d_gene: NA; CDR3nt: TGTGCCAGTATCGCACGGGATAGCTCCTACGAGCAGTACTTC; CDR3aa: CASIARDSSYEQYF
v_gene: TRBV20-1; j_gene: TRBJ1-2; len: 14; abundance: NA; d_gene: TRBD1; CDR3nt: TGCAGTGGCAGGGGGGAAGGGCGGCACTATGGCTACACCTTC; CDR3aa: CSGRGEGRHYGYTF
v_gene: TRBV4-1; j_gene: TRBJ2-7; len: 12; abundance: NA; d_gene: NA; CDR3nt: TGCGCCAGCAGCCAAGTCAAGCACGAGCAGTACTTC; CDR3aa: CASSQVKHEQYF
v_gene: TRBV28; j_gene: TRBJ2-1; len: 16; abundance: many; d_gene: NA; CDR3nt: TGTGCCAGCAGCCCGAAATTTGCGGGAAGATACAATGAGCAGTTCTTC; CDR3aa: CASSPKFAGRYNEQFF
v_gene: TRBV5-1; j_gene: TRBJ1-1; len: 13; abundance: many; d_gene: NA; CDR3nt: TGCGCCAGCAGCTTGGCTATGAACACTGAAACTTTCTTT; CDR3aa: CASSLAMNTETFF
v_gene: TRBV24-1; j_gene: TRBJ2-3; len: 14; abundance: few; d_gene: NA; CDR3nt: TGTGCCACCACCGGGACGGACGAAGGAGATACGCAGTATTTT; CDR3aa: CATTGTDEGDTQYF
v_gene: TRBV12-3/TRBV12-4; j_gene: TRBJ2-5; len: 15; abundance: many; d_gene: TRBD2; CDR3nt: TGTGCCAGCAGTTTAACTAGCGGAGTTCAAGAGACCCAGTACTTC; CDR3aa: CASSLTSGVQETQYF
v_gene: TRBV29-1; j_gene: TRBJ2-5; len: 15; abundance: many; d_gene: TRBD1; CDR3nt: TGCAGCGTTGAAGATGGGTACAGGGGGCAAGAGACCCAGTACTTC; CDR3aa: CSVEDGYRGQETQYF
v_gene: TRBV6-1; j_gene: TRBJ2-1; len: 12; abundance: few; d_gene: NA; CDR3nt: TGTGCCAGCAGTGAAGCGATAGGTGAGCAGTTCTTC; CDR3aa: CASSEAIGEQFF
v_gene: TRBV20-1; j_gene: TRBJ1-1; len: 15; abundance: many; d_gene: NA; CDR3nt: TGCAGTGCTAGACGCTCGGGGGCAAAGAACACTGAAGCTTTCTTT; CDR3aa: CSARRSGAKNTEAFF
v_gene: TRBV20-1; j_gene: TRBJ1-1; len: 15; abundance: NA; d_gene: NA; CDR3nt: TGCAGTGCTAGAGGAGGGGCCGGGAGGAACACTGAAGCTTTCTTT; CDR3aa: CSARGGAGRNTEAFF
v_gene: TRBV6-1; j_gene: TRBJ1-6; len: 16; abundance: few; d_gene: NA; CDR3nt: TGTGCCAGCAGACCCTACCCGAGCTCCTATAATTCACCCCTCCACTTT; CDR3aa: CASRPYPSSYNSPLHF
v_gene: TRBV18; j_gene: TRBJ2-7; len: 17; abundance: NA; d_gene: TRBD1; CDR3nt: TGTGCCAGCTCACTCGACAGGGAGACTTTTTCGACCTACGAGCAGTACTTC; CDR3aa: CASSLDRETFSTYEQYF
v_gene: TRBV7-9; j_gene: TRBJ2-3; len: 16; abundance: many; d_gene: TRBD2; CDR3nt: TGTGCCAGCAGCCCGACGGGGGGAACCCCCACAGATACGCAGTATTTT; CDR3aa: CASSPTGGTPTDTQYF
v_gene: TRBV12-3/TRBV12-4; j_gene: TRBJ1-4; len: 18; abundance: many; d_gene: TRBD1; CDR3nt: TGTGCCAGCAGTCACCCTACGGTGGGGACAGTCTTTTGGGAAAAACTGTTTTTT; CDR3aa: CASSHPTVGTVFWEKLFF
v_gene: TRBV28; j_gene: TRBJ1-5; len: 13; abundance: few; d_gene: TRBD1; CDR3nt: TGTGCCGGCGGACAGGGACTCAATCAGCCCCAGCATTTT; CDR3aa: CAGGQGLNQPQHF